This T cell receptor (beta chain) was captured in a study of blood T cell repertoires in COVID-19. Study details: The United States, Italy and Spain supplied acute and convalescent COVID-19 samples. T cells, B-cell-depleted T cells, or PBMCs provided the cDNA or gDNA that served as material.

Source study methods: Reference gene primer amplification in the assay estimated nucleated cell counts. The assay was immunoSEQ multiplex PCR, and TCRdb's table has in-frame clones only and misses some. The D gene and trimming were derived from the DNA, and the V and J assignments and clone size from that table. The repertoire holds 65,000 to 85,000 clones, with over 75% as singletons. The length of the CDR3 is 15 residues. The V and J ends lost 5 bases and 2 bases, in that order; junction bases with no gene match: 8. Germline-derived CDR1 and CDR2 are MNHEY and SVGAGI. This chain connects TRBV6-5 to TRBJ2-7; 8 bases match TRBD1. The clonotype comes from a woman aged 18-35 years with acute or convalescent COVID-19. The source material was peripheral blood. CDR3 in amino acids: CASSRRQGSPYEQYF. The CDR3 DNA sequence: TGTGCCAGCAGTCGTCGACAGGGGAGTCCCTACGAGCAGTACTTC.